This is a list of T cell receptor beta chains from one sample in a study of yellow fever vaccine responses in identical twins. TCRdb re-called the RT-PCR reads with MiXCR, one entry per CDR3 protein. The data contain approximately 2,100 distinct CDR3 sequences, around 7.3% of them singletons. The source material was T cells from blood (PBMCs), unsorted or a sorted subset (not recorded which), sampled around 23 months after vaccination. These receptor sequences come from a woman between 18 and 30 years old who received the yellow fever vaccine. Each CDR3 is given with its conserved first and last residue. D genes are given only for firm matches. Expanded clones get a size class; other rows say once, few or many, or leave the size out.

CDR3,DNA,V,D,size,J
CASSPRDYSTDTQYF,TGTGCCAGCAGCCCTCGGGATTATAGCACAGATACGCAGTATTTT,TRBV11-3,NA,NA,TRBJ2-3
CASRSTSGSRNEQFF,TGTGCCAGCAGGTCGACTAGCGGGAGTAGGAATGAGCAGTTCTTC,TRBV11-3,TRBD2,medium-sized,TRBJ2-1
CATSRERANRSNTEAFF,TGTGCCACCAGCAGAGAGAGGGCCAACAGGAGTAACACTGAAGCTTTCTTT,TRBV15,NA,NA,TRBJ1-1
CASSLGPGAYEQYF,TGTGCCAGCAGCTTAGGTCCAGGGGCCTACGAGCAGTACTTC,TRBV7-6,NA,NA,TRBJ2-7
CASSYGQEGISPLHF,TGCGCCAGCAGCTACGGACAGGAGGGAATTTCACCCCTCCACTTT,TRBV4-1,TRBD1,large,TRBJ1-6
CASSYSVLAGPYEQYF,TGTGCCAGCAGCTATAGCGTGCTAGCGGGGCCCTACGAGCAGTACTTC,TRBV7-3,TRBD2,NA,TRBJ2-7
CASSPRRGIYNEQFF,TGTGCCAGCAGCCCTAGGCGGGGGATCTACAATGAGCAGTTCTTC,TRBV5-6,TRBD2,few,TRBJ2-1
CASSAPNTLTQYF,TGCGCCAGCAGTGCGCCGAACACCCTTACGCAGTATTTT,TRBV10-1,NA,few,TRBJ2-3
CSVNRGSNTEAFF,TGCAGCGTGAACAGGGGCTCGAACACTGAAGCTTTCTTT,TRBV29-1,TRBD1,NA,TRBJ1-1
CASSYNYEQYF,TGTGCCAGCAGTTATAATTACGAGCAGTACTTC,TRBV28,NA,large,TRBJ2-7
CASSQGFGAGAETQYF,TGCGCCAGCAGCCAAGGGTTTGGAGCGGGAGCGGAGACCCAGTACTTC,TRBV4-3,TRBD2,few,TRBJ2-5
CASNRTGGLAKNIQYF,TGCGCCAGCAACAGAACAGGGGGCTTGGCCAAAAACATTCAGTACTTC,TRBV10-1,TRBD1,few,TRBJ2-4
CASSHRSLGTDTQYF,TGTGCCAGCAGTCATCGGTCCCTCGGGACAGATACGCAGTATTTT,TRBV6-1,NA,few,TRBJ2-3
CAIRDSGTSVGEQFF,TGTGCCATCAGAGACTCCGGGACTAGCGTCGGTGAGCAGTTCTTC,TRBV10-3,TRBD2,medium-sized,TRBJ2-1
CSARQDGTLLANEQYF,TGCAGTGCGCGACAGGACGGGACTCTCTTAGCCAACGAGCAGTACTTC,TRBV20-1,NA,NA,TRBJ2-7
CASFSLEGLAGYTGELFF,TGTGCCAGCTTTTCCCTCGAGGGCCTAGCGGGGTACACCGGGGAGCTGTTTTTT,TRBV12-3/TRBV12-4,TRBD2,NA,TRBJ2-2
CASSLYSVQTQYF,TGTGCCAGCAGCTTATACAGTGTTCAGACCCAGTACTTC,TRBV7-9,NA,medium-sized,TRBJ2-5
CASSLSGTETGELFF,TGTGCCAGCAGCTTATCTGGGACAGAGACCGGGGAGCTGTTTTTT,TRBV7-9,TRBD1,medium-sized,TRBJ2-2
CASSLNKVYEQYF,TGTGCCAGCAGCTTAAACAAGGTCTACGAGCAGTACTTC,TRBV11-1,NA,few,TRBJ2-7
CATTDGNEQFF,TGTGCCACCACGGACGGAAATGAGCAGTTCTTC,TRBV24-1,NA,medium-sized,TRBJ2-1
CASSEVTSPPEAFF,TGCGCCAGCAGTGAGGTGACTTCCCCCCCTGAAGCTTTCTTT,TRBV10-1,NA,NA,TRBJ1-1
CASSLSGGTYEQYF,TGTGCCAGCAGCCTGTCAGGGGGCACCTACGAGCAGTACTTC,TRBV12-3/TRBV12-4,TRBD1,NA,TRBJ2-7
CASSSRLPTEQYF,TGCGCCAGCAGCTCAAGGCTTCCTACGGAGCAGTACTTC,TRBV4-3,NA,NA,TRBJ2-7
CASSLVQGRDIQYF,TGTGCCAGCAGCTTGGTCCAGGGGAGGGACATTCAGTACTTC,TRBV5-4,NA,NA,TRBJ2-4
CASSYSRGGLAGEQYF,TGTGCCAGCAGTTACTCGAGGGGGGGACTAGCGGGCGAGCAGTACTTC,TRBV6-5,TRBD2,few,TRBJ2-7